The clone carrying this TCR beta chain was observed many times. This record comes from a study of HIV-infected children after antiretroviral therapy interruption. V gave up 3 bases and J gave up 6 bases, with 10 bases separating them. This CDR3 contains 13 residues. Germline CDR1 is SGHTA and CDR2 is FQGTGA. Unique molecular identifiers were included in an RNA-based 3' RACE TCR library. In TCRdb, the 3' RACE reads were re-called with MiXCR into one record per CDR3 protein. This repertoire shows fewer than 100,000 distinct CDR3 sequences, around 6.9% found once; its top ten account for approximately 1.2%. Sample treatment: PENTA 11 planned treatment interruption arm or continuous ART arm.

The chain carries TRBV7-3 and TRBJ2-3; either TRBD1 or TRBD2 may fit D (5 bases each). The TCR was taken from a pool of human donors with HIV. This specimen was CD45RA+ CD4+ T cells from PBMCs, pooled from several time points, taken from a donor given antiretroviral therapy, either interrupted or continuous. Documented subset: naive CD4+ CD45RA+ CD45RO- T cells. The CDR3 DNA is TGTGCCAGCAGCTTCGTCGGGGCCGATACGCAGTATTTT. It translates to CASSFVGADTQYF.